This TCR beta chain comes out of a study of T cells after yellow fever vaccination. Each CDR3 protein is one row after TCRdb ran MiXCR on the 5' RACE reads. The sample holds nearly 300,000 distinct CDR3 sequences, roughly 9% seen once. This sample comprised CD4+ T cells sorted from PBMCs, obtained 5 days after the yellow fever booster vaccination. The source is a man younger than 30 who received the YFV17D yellow fever vaccine.

The CDR3 protein is CASSSMQTQYF. For the CDR3, the DNA is TGTGCCAGCAGTAGTATGCAGACCCAGTACTTC. This chain uses TRBV2 with TRBJ2-5, with D uncertain. V lost 5 bases and J lost 6, with 7 bases in between. Germline V lookup: CDR1 SNHLY, CDR2 FYNNEI. This CDR3 has 11 amino acids.